The 21 T cell receptor beta chains presented below share a single source sample, sequenced in a study of shared clonotypes between healthy human individuals. The method was immunoSEQ multiplex PCR; TCRdb's version includes in-frame clones alone and lacks a portion of them. Of around 510,000 clones listed, around 81% are singletons. Sequences were obtained from PBMCs. All receptors derive from a woman aged 35 to 49 in good health. Some clones in this sample may be carry-over from other donors' samples.

A word on this clone: The junction does not match germline at one end; this may be a read error. This chain connects TRBV11-2 to TRBJ2-5, with 9 bases lining up with TRBD2. The CDR3 runs 18 residues. Per the germline V gene, CDR1 is SGHAT and CDR2 is FQNNGV. The CDR3 region has the DNA TGTGCCAGCAGCTTAAAGGGAAGCGGGAGGCTGGGCGGAGAGGCCCAGTACTTC. It encodes CASSLKGSGRLGGEAQYF.

V usage is TRBV27 and J usage is TRBJ2-7, with D possibly TRBD2 on 5 matching bases. The CDR3 is 15 residues long. Trimming pared 5 bases from V and 0 bases from J, leaving 14 bases between. Germline V lookup: CDR1 MNHEY, CDR2 SMNVEV (reference sequence). This chain's CDR3 is CASSPNQEASYEQYF. The CDR3 DNA follows: TGTGCCAGCAGTCCAAACCAGGAGGCCTCCTACGAGCAGTACTTC.

CDR3 region: CASSFLNRGTGELFF. CDR3 DNA: TGTGCCAGCAGCTTTTTAAACAGGGGCACCGGGGAGCTGTTTTTT. V usage is TRBV7-8 and J usage is TRBJ2-2; TRBD1 agrees at 7 bases. This CDR3 contains 15 residues. Trimming at V came to 3 bases and at J to 4 bases, leaving 5 bases not matched to a gene. Germline V CDR1 and CDR2: SGHVS, FQNEAQ.

The rearrangement joins TRBV7-6 to TRBJ2-1; 9 bases are a match to TRBD2. This CDR3 has 14 residues. V lost 8 bases, J lost 1 base, and 3 bases stayed unmatched. From germline, CDR1 is SGHVS and CDR2 FNYEAQ. CDR3 sequence reads: CASATSGSYNEQFF. CDR3 nucleotide sequence: TGTGCCAGCGCCACTAGCGGGTCCTACAATGAGCAGTTCTTC.

The sample holds many counts of this clone. The V and J genes are TRBV25-1 and TRBJ2-1, with 9 bases fitting TRBD1. J was trimmed by 6 bases and V by 6 bases; bases with no gene match: 9. Germline CDR1 is MGHDK and CDR2 is SYGVNS. This CDR3 spans 15 amino acids. In DNA form, the CDR3 reads TGTGCCAGCAGCCAAGAGGACAGGGGCTTCAATGAGCAGTTCTTC. Translating gives CASSQEDRGFNEQFF.

The V call is TRBV4-2, the J call TRBJ2-5, with a weak D call TRBD2 (6 bases). Trimming shortened V by 4 bases and J by 1 base, and 13 bases separated the two germline ends. Germline V gene sequence: CDR1 LGHNA, CDR2 YNFKEQ. This CDR3 contains 15 residues. In DNA form, the CDR3 reads TGTGCCAGCAGCCCGACCGCCGGGAGCCAAGAGACCCAGTACTTC. It specifies CASSPTAGSQETQYF.

This chain uses TRBV11-2 with TRBJ2-2; D remains unclear. The germline V and J ends were trimmed by 4 bases and 0 bases, with 9 bases remaining between them. This CDR3 contains 15 residues. The V gene's germline CDR1 is SGHAT and CDR2 FQNNGV. The DNA for the CDR3 is TGTGCCAGCAGCTATACAGTCGCGAACACCGGGGAGCTGTTTTTT. It is translated as CASSYTVANTGELFF.

The CDR3 nucleotides read TGTGCCAGCAGTTTCGGGGCCACCGGGGAGCTGTTTTTT. Translating it yields CASSFGATGELFF. The chain is built from TRBV28 and TRBJ2-2; D could derive from TRBD1 or TRBD2 (5 bases each). The germline V gene encodes CDR1 MDHEN and CDR2 SYDVKM. This CDR3 has 13 amino acids. V lost 3 bases and J lost 4, with 6 bases in between.

About this clone: This may be a read error: a much more frequent sequence differs by one nucleotide. V usage is TRBV4-1 and J usage is TRBJ2-1, with 10 bases fitting TRBD2. The ends lost 3 bases at V and 6 bases at J; junction bases unmatched: 5. This CDR3 region has 15 residues. Germline values: CDR1 MGHRA, CDR2 YSYEKL. The CDR3 DNA follows: TGCGCCAGCAGCCAGCTAGCGGGAGCTGCCAATGAGCAGTTCTTC. The encoded protein is CASSQLAGAANEQFF.

The chain recombines TRBV28 with TRBJ2-2, with D uncertain. V gave up 9 bases and J gave up 6 bases, with 20 bases separating them. The CDR3 runs to 15 residues. Germline-derived CDR1 and CDR2 are MDHEN and SYDVKM. CDR3 sequence: CASRRGLRPSGELFF. For the CDR3, the DNA is TGTGCCAGTAGACGAGGTCTTCGGCCCTCCGGGGAGCTGTTTTTT.

This clone was seen a single time. A read error may explain this, as a much larger clone is one base away. This sample also contains other DNA sequences that code for the same CDR3. V usage is TRBV18 and J usage is TRBJ2-2; D is undetermined. Looked up from germline, CDR1 is KGHSH and CDR2 is LQKENI. CDR3 length equals 15 residues. CDR3 nucleotides: TGTGCCAGCTCGCCACGGCTAACGAACACCGGGGAGCTGTTTTTT. Translation gives CASSPRLTNTGELFF. Based on the CDR3 plus reference TRBV18 and TRBJ2-2, the full variable domain is NAGVMQNPRHLVRRRGQEARLRCSPMKGHSHVYWYRQLPEEGLKFMVYLQKENIIDESGMPKERFSAEFPKEGPSILRIQQVVRGDSAAYFCASSPRLTNTGELFFGEGSRLTVL.

This chain joins TRBV5-1 and TRBJ2-1, with D unresolved. This CDR3 has 13 amino acids. V was trimmed by 0 bases and J by 6 bases, leaving 7 bases between them. The V gene's germline CDR1 is SGHRS and CDR2 YFSETQ. DNA for the CDR3: TGCGCCAGCAGCTTGGATGCACTCAATGAGCAGTTCTTC. Its translation is CASSLDALNEQFF.

The chain couples TRBV10-3 to TRBJ2-5; D might be TRBD1 (6 bases). Germline loops: CDR1 ENHRY, CDR2 SYGVKD. With 4 bases removed from V and 5 bases from J, the gap between germline ends came to 26 bases. The CDR3 spans 18 residues. CDR3 residues: CAISASGDVGQPRETQYF. In DNA form, the CDR3 reads TGTGCCATCAGTGCAAGTGGTGACGTCGGACAGCCCCGGGAGACCCAGTACTTC.

This chain joins TRBV4-1 and TRBJ1-2; D gene uncertain. Germline V lookup: CDR1 MGHRA, CDR2 YSYEKL. The length of the CDR3 is 13 residues. V shed 0 bases and J shed 7 bases, with 9 bases lying between them. The CDR3 DNA reads TGCGCCAGCAGCCAAGATCGAACAGCTGGCTACACCTTC. Protein product: CASSQDRTAGYTF.

The chain recombines TRBV27 with TRBJ2-1; 8 bases align to TRBD2. Germline V lookup: CDR1 MNHEY, CDR2 SMNVEV (reference sequence). This CDR3 spans 13 amino acids. V gave up 6 bases and J gave up 4 bases; unmatched junction bases: 2. CDR3: CASRREVYNEQFF. The CDR3 coding sequence is TGTGCCAGCAGGCGGGAGGTGTACAATGAGCAGTTCTTC.

This clone showed up just a few times. The J gene is TRBJ2-2, the V gene TRBV4-3; 11 bases align to TRBD2. V lost 3 bases, J lost 6 bases, and 12 bases stayed unmatched. This CDR3 has 18 amino acids. In germline, CDR1 is LGHNA, CDR2 YSLEER. This chain's CDR3 is CASSQVATSGRGAGELFF. The CDR3 nucleotides read TGCGCCAGCAGCCAGGTGGCCACTAGCGGGAGAGGTGCCGGGGAGCTGTTTTTT.

The chain employs TRBV6-1 and TRBJ2-3; 14 bases fit TRBD2. With V trimmed by 1 base and J by 2 bases, 5 bases remained unmatched. The CDR3 totals 18 residues. The V gene's germline CDR1 is MNHNS and CDR2 SASEGT. The CDR3 sequence: CASSEGGLAGVYTDTQYF. The CDR3 nucleotides are TGTGCCAGCAGTGAAGGGGGACTAGCGGGAGTTTACACAGATACGCAGTATTTT.

This clone has a single count. The chain combines TRBV6-5 with TRBJ2-7; no definite D call. Trimming took off 3 bases at V and 0 bases at J, with 9 bases between the two ends. CDR3 length equals 14 residues. Per the germline V gene, CDR1 is MNHEY and CDR2 is SVGAGI. The CDR3 DNA is TGTGCCAGCAGTTATACCGACCCCTCCTACGAGCAGTACTTC. It encodes CASSYTDPSYEQYF.

This clone has a single count. This chain connects TRBV7-3 to TRBJ2-2, with D unresolved. The CDR3 is 14 amino acids. The germline V and J ends were trimmed by 2 bases and 4 bases, with 8 bases remaining between them. Germline V gene sequence: CDR1 SGHTA, CDR2 FQGTGA. CDR3 amino acids: CASSLGSSTGELFF. The DNA of the CDR3 is TGTGCCAGCAGCTTAGGATCGAGCACCGGGGAGCTGTTTTTT.

The chain has TRBV5-8 and TRBJ1-5; D unresolved. Germline CDR1 is SGHTS and CDR2 is YDEGEE. This CDR3 has 13 residues. Between the trimmed V and J ends, which lost 7 bases and 3 bases, there was a span of 11 bases. CDR3 loop: CASPRTVNQPQHF. As DNA, the CDR3 is TGTGCCAGCCCCCGAACAGTCAATCAGCCCCAGCATTTT.

The rearrangement links TRBV6-6 to TRBJ2-7, with 10 bases lining up with TRBD1. Germline V gene sequence: CDR1 MNHNY, CDR2 SVGAGI (reference sequence). The CDR3 has 15 residues. V trimming: 7 bases; J trimming: 1 base; junction bases outside the gene matches: 7. Here the CDR3 reads CASNPGQGFSYEQYF. CDR3 nucleotides: TGTGCCAGCAACCCGGGACAGGGGTTTTCCTACGAGCAGTACTTC.